A single sample gave rise to the 2 T cell receptor beta chains below, sequenced in a study of cytomegalovirus exposure and HLA in healthy donors. The PCR had 60 Vbeta and 13 Jbeta primers. Clones were sequenced by immunoSEQ multiplex PCR, and TCRdb holds only the in-frame ones, with some missing. The sample table sets out 140,000 to 150,000 clones. The sequencing sample was made of PBMCs. The receptors stem from a woman aged 50 to 60 in good health and CMV-seronegative.

Of note for this clone: Germline and junction disagree at one end, which may indicate a read error. This chain links TRBV4-1 with TRBJ2-2; 8 bases are shared with TRBD2. Germline lookup yields CDR1 MGHRA and CDR2 YSYEKL. The CDR3 runs 18 residues. In nucleotides, the CDR3 is TGCGCCAGCAGCCAAGTGGTAATTCAGCGGGAGAGGCCCGGGGAGCCGTTTTTT. As protein: CASSQVVIQRERPGEPFF.

The chain combines TRBV27 with TRBJ2-7; perhaps TRBD1 as D (6 bases). Germline V gives CDR1 MNHEY, CDR2 SMNVEV (reference sequence). The CDR3 length is 16 residues. V was pared by 5 bases and J by 4 bases, with 21 bases between. The CDR3 coding sequence is TGTGCCAGCAGTGGACTCGGACAGACAACTAAATACGAGCAGTACTTC. Its protein product is CASSGLGQTTKYEQYF.